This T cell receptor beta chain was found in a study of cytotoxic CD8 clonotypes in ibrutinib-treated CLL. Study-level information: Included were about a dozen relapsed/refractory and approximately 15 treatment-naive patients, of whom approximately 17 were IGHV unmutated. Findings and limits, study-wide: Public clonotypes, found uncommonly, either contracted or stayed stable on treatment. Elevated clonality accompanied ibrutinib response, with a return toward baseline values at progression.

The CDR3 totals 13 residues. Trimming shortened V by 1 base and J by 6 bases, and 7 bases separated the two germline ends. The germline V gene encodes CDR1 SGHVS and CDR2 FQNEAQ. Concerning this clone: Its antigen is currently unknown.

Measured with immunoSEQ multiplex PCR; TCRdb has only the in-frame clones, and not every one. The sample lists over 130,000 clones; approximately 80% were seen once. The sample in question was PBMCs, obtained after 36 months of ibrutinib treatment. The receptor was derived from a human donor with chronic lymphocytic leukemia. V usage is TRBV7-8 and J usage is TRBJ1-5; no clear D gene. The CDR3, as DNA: TGTGCCAGCAGCTTAGGGATGGGTCAGCCCCAGCATTTT. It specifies CASSLGMGQPQHF.